This entry lists 14 T cell receptor beta chains sequenced from one sample in a study of blood T cells in healthy people across ages. With a J-beta primer mix and a sample-barcoded 5' primer, a second PCR ran roughly 6 to 11 cycles. MiXCR, applied by TCRdb to the 5' RACE reads, yields one record per CDR3 protein. Of some 920,000 distinct CDR3 sequences detected, roughly half appear once; the ten largest clones hold over 20%. The sequencing input was blood. Receptors were obtained from a woman aged 60 to 75 in good health.

This clonotype was seen more than once but under ten times. The rearrangement joins TRBV4-2 to TRBJ2-7, with no clear D. Germline CDR1 LGHNA, CDR2 YNFKEQ. V was pared by 5 bases and J by 3 bases, with 11 bases between. The CDR3 runs to 13 residues. CDR3: CASSVARNYEQYF. For the CDR3, the DNA is TGTGCCAGCAGCGTCGCGCGCAACTACGAGCAGTACTTC.

This sequence joins TRBV20-1 and TRBJ2-5; TRBD1 aligns across 11 bases. The CDR3 runs 14 residues. CDR1 is DFQATT, CDR2 SNEGSKA, per germline (reference sequence). The trim removed 4 bases at V and 2 bases at J, leaving 3 bases unmatched. CDR3 DNA: TGCAGTGCTACTGGACAGGGGGCACAAGAGACCCAGTACTTC. Its protein product is CSATGQGAQETQYF.

The rearrangement uses TRBV7-9 and TRBJ2-1; D may match TRBD1 or TRBD2 (5 bases each). V was shortened by 5 bases and J by 12 bases, with 14 bases between the two germline ends. The CDR3 runs to 12 residues. Germline V gives CDR1 SEHNR, CDR2 FQNEAQ (reference sequence). CDR3 DNA: TGTGCCAGCAGCCTGACAAATGGGGGGCAGTTCTTC. As protein: CASSLTNGGQFF.

The rearrangement links TRBV10-1 to TRBJ2-7; D remains ambiguous. Germline assignment: CDR1 WNHNN and CDR2 SYGVQD (reference sequence). Trimming took 3 bases from V and 1 from J, leaving 7 bases between them. There are 13 residues in the CDR3. CDR3 DNA: TGCGCCAGCAGTGAACAGCAATCCTACGAGCAGTACTTC. Translated: CASSEQQSYEQYF.

V and J are TRBV28 and TRBJ2-5; D uncertain. The CDR3 extends over 14 amino acids. V lost 7 bases and J lost 11, with 23 bases in between. Germline CDR1 reads MDHEN; CDR2 reads SYDVKM. The CDR3 reads CASKKTSTHEAQYF. The CDR3 nucleotides are TGTGCCAGCAAGAAGACCTCCACTCATGAGGCGCAGTACTTC.

In DNA form, the CDR3 reads TGCAGTGCTAGAGCACTAGCGGGAGTGGGCGGTGAGCAGTTCTTC. Protein sequence: CSARALAGVGGEQFF. This chain links TRBV20-1 with TRBJ2-1, with 11 positions matching TRBD2. Unmatched junction bases numbered 8, after V lost 1 base and J lost 9 bases. Germline values: CDR1 DFQATT, CDR2 SNEGSKA (reference sequence). The CDR3 has 15 amino acids.

This clonotype has only a few counts. The J gene is TRBJ2-3, the V gene TRBV6-5; D possibly uses TRBD1 or TRBD2 (5 bases each). Germline CDR1 reads MNHEY; CDR2 reads SVGAGI. Trimming removed 3 bases from V and 8 bases from J, with 18 bases in between. The CDR3 loop spans 15 amino acids. The CDR3 spells CASSYITGTRTTQYF. As DNA, the CDR3 is TGTGCCAGCAGTTATATAACGGGGACCCGGACTACGCAGTATTTT.

This clonotype showed up many times. This chain joins TRBV14 and TRBJ2-7; unclear D gene. Germline lookup yields CDR1 SGHDN and CDR2 FVKESK. Trimming removed 4 bases from V and 7 bases from J, with 17 bases in between. The CDR3 sequence is 14 residues long. The CDR3 sequence: CASSPTWLDGEQYF. CDR3 nucleotide sequence: TGTGCCAGCAGCCCAACTTGGCTCGATGGGGAGCAGTACTTC.

This chain joins TRBV7-2 and TRBJ2-7; 10 nucleotides line up with TRBD1. V lost 3 bases and J lost 2; bases outside the gene matches: 7. Per germline, CDR1 SGHTA and CDR2 FQGNSA. CDR3 length: 16 residues. The CDR3 nucleotides are TGTGCCAGCAGCTTTCACCCGGACAGGGGGACCTACGAGCAGTACTTC. It is translated as CASSFHPDRGTYEQYF.

As to this clonotype: One junction end does not reproduce the germline sequence, and a read error may be involved. This chain connects TRBV29-1 to TRBJ2-5, with D possibly being TRBD1 (5 bases). The CDR3 totals 15 residues. CDR1 is SQVTM and CDR2 is ANQGSEA in the germline V gene. The CDR3 loop is CGVEVGSRVQETQYF. Written as DNA, the CDR3 is TGCGGCGTTGAAGTGGGCAGCAGGGTTCAAGAGACCCAGTACTTC. Variable domain in full (rest from reference TRBV29-1 and TRBJ2-5): SAVISQKPSRDICQRGTSLTIQCQVDSQVTMMFWYRQQPGQSLTLIATANQGSEATYESGFVIDKFPISRPNLTFSTLTVSNMSPEDSSIYLCGVEVGSRVQETQYFGPGTRLLVL.

The chain carries TRBV28 and TRBJ1-5; 7 positions agree with TRBD1. V trimming: 4 bases; J trimming: 5 bases; junction bases outside the gene matches: 11. CDR1 is MDHEN and CDR2 is SYDVKM in the germline V gene. The CDR3 covers 16 residues. CDR3 in amino acids: CASSSSGGVGDQPQHF. The CDR3, as DNA: TGTGCCAGCAGTTCTTCAGGGGGGGTTGGCGATCAGCCCCAGCATTTT.

This clonotype turned up a few times. The rearrangement joins TRBV6-2 or TRBV6-3 to TRBJ2-4, with 7 nucleotides matching TRBD1. V dropped 6 bases and J dropped 13; count of bases not matched to a gene: 6. The CDR3 runs to 11 residues. Germline values: CDR1 MNHEY, CDR2 SVGEGT. As DNA, the CDR3 is TGTGCCAGCAGCACTACAGGGGAGCAGTACTTC. As protein: CASSTTGEQYF.

The chain couples TRBV20-1 to TRBJ1-1, with a possible D match to TRBD1 (5 bases). The CDR3 runs to 14 residues. V lost 6 bases to trimming and J lost 4 bases, with 18 bases between them. Germline CDR1 and CDR2: DFQATT and SNEGSKA (reference sequence). CDR3 coding DNA: TGCAGTGCGCCGAGGAACCGGGGGAGCACTGAAGCTTTCTTT. Amino acid sequence: CSAPRNRGSTEAFF.

The J gene is TRBJ2-7, the V gene TRBV27; a possible D gene is TRBD1 (7 bases). The germline CDR1 and CDR2 sequences are MNHEY and SMNVEV (reference sequence). CDR3 length: 16 residues. V lost 4 bases and J 5 bases, leaving 21 bases between the germline ends. The DNA of the CDR3 is TGTGCCAGCAGTTCCCCAGGGGGGCAAACGGGCCACGAGCAGTACTTC. Its translation is CASSSPGGQTGHEQYF.